The sample holds many counts of the clone carrying this T cell receptor (beta chain). The target antigen is unknown. Time point here: newly diagnosed GD, antithyroid drugs for less than 3 months. With RNA extracted from PBMCs as input, the TCR library was made. Construction of the TCR beta libraries employed iRepertoire HTBI primers in conjunction with Arm-PCR of CDR3 regions. TCRdb re-derived calls from the multiplex PCR reads in MiXCR, one entry per CDR3 protein. The sample has around 480,000 distinct CDR3 sequences; roughly 16% are singletons. Trimming removed 3 bases at V and 2 bases at J, with 10 bases between. CDR1 and CDR2 from the germline V gene are DFQATT and SNEGSKA (reference sequence). This CDR3 spans 13 amino acids. These data are taken from a study of regulatory T cells in long-lasting Graves disease. Study information: Prior antithyroid drug treatment in newly diagnosed Graves' patients lasted under 3 months. Whole-study results and caveats: The study found lower TCR diversity in persistent Graves' patients than in newly diagnosed ones. Favored gene segments in persistent disease were TRBV28, TRBJ1-2 and TRBJ2-5.

In addition, the sample was reused for a study of T cells in Graves' hyperthyroidism and ophthalmopathy.

Material: peripheral blood mononuclear cells (PBMCs), obtained at new diagnosis, from a patient treated with antithyroid drugs. The receptor's source is a man aged 40-55 years with Graves disease. The rearrangement uses TRBV20-1 and TRBJ1-1; D call uncertain. CDR3 residues: CSASGPENTEAFF. The DNA of the CDR3 is TGCAGTGCTAGCGGGCCCGAAAACACTGAAGCTTTCTTT.